This TCR beta chain was obtained from a study of blood T cell repertoires in COVID-19. As for the study in general: Samples of COVID-19 (acute and convalescent) were obtained from the United States, Italy and Spain. T cells, B-cell-depleted T cells, or PBMCs provided the cDNA or gDNA that served as material.

In the study's own analysis: Reference gene primer amplification gave nucleated cell count estimates. Using immunoSEQ multiplex PCR, the repertoire was profiled, and TCRdb retains in-frame clones only, with some absent. That table gives V, J and clone size, and the DNA gave D and trimming. This table holds some 80,000 clones, 84% found once. Trimming left V 0 bases short and J 1 base short, with 9 bases between. This CDR3 region has 15 residues. Germline V CDR1 and CDR2: SGHDN, FVKESK. Sample: peripheral blood. This sequence originates from a woman aged 50 to 65 with acute or convalescent COVID-19. The chain employs TRBV14 and TRBJ1-1, with D uncertain. The CDR3 coding sequence is TGTGCCAGCAGCCAAGATAGAAACCGGAACACTGAAGCTTTCTTT. It translates to CASSQDRNRNTEAFF.